Each of the 20 T cell receptor beta chains below was sequenced from the same sample in a study of early T cells in non-severe SARS-CoV-2 infection. TCRdb reanalysed the 5' RACE reads using MiXCR and keeps one entry per CDR3 protein. The table includes about 61,000 distinct CDR3 sequences, 10% to 14% detected once. Sequencing used whole blood. Source of these receptors: an adult who was a healthcare worker with PCR-confirmed SARS-CoV-2 infection or an uninfected control (not recorded which).

This clonotype was picked up many times. The rearrangement links TRBV7-2 to TRBJ2-2; D gene ambiguous. The CDR3 has 16 amino acids. V dropped 3 bases and J dropped 2 bases, with 13 bases sitting between them. The germline V gene has CDR1 SGHTA and CDR2 FQGNSA. The DNA of the CDR3 is TGTGCCAGCAGCTTCCGGCCGGTCTTCAACACCGGGGAGCTGTTTTTT. Translation: CASSFRPVFNTGELFF.

This clonotype turned up a few times. The chain joins TRBV29-1 to TRBJ2-1; 9 nucleotides line up with TRBD1. V lost 7 bases and J lost 8; bases outside the gene matches: 6. The CDR3 consists of 12 residues. Germline V CDR1 and CDR2: SQVTM, ANQGSEA. This CDR3 reads CSAGTGSYEQFF. The CDR3 DNA reads as TGCAGCGCTGGGACAGGGAGCTATGAGCAGTTCTTC.

In its sample, this clonotype was seen many times. The chain joins TRBV19 to TRBJ1-2, with unresolved D. Trimming cost V 3 bases and J 2 bases, with 13 bases left between them. Per the germline V gene, CDR1 is LNHDA and CDR2 is SQIVND (reference sequence). The CDR3 spans 15 residues. The CDR3 nucleotides are TGTGCCAGTAGTATTCGCGGGGTGGCCAACTATGGCTACACCTTC. It yields the protein CASSIRGVANYGYTF.

This clonotype has ten or more counts. The chain has TRBV7-2 and TRBJ2-2, with D possibly TRBD1 on 7 matching bases. Trimming removed 8 bases at V and 4 bases at J, with 14 bases between. The CDR3 covers 14 residues. Germline V gene lookup returns CDR1 SGHTA and CDR2 FQGNSA. CDR3 sequence: CASGRQGGTGELFF. The DNA of the CDR3 is TGTGCCAGCGGACGACAGGGAGGCACCGGGGAGCTGTTTTTT.

The chain links TRBV20-1 to TRBJ1-5; TRBD1 agrees at 8 bases. CDR1 is DFQATT, CDR2 SNEGSKA, per germline (reference sequence). The CDR3 covers 13 residues. Trimming took 0 bases from V and 6 from J; bases not matched to a gene: 1. The CDR3 DNA sequence: TGCAGTGCTAGAGAGACAGGGGTTCAGCCCCAGCATTTT. Translated: CSARETGVQPQHF.

Only a few counts were recorded for this clonotype. This rearrangement joins TRBV20-1 to TRBJ2-7; the D call may be TRBD1 or TRBD2 (7 bases each). The CDR3 covers 14 residues. V was pared by 6 bases and J by 5 bases, with 20 bases between. Germline values: CDR1 DFQATT, CDR2 SNEGSKA (reference sequence). Here the CDR3 reads CSARYGRGGHEQYF. The CDR3 bases are TGCAGTGCCCGATACGGCAGGGGGGGCCACGAGCAGTACTTC.

The sample holds many counts of this clonotype. The chain carries TRBV25-1 and TRBJ1-2; D unresolved. Germline values: CDR1 MGHDK, CDR2 SYGVNS. This CDR3 comprises 13 residues. V shed 3 bases and J shed 0 bases, with 5 bases lying between them. CDR3 protein: CASSEASNYGYTF. The CDR3 DNA reads TGTGCCAGCAGTGAGGCGTCTAACTATGGCTACACCTTC.

At least ten counts were recorded for this clonotype. V gene TRBV27 combines with J gene TRBJ2-7; the D gene is possibly TRBD2 (5 bases). The V end was cut by 6 bases, the J end by 1 base, with 13 bases between. The CDR3 totals 14 residues. Germline V lookup: CDR1 MNHEY, CDR2 SMNVEV (reference sequence). CDR3 amino acids: CASSRPGDSYEQYF. The CDR3 nucleotides are TGTGCCAGCAGCCGCCCCGGGGATTCCTACGAGCAGTACTTC.

This clonotype was counted ten times or more. J is TRBJ2-7 and V is TRBV29-1; perhaps D is TRBD1 or TRBD2 (5 bases each). V was cut by 5 bases and J by 1 base, with 15 bases left in between. The CDR3 is 14 residues long. The V gene's germline CDR1 is SQVTM and CDR2 ANQGSEA. The CDR3 nucleotides are TGCAGCGTTATAGGGACCGGGTCTTCCTACGAGCAGTACTTC. It specifies CSVIGTGSSYEQYF.

In its sample, this clonotype was seen many times. This sequence joins TRBV5-4 and TRBJ2-3; the match to TRBD2 covers 8 bases. In germline, CDR1 is SGHNT, CDR2 YYREEE (reference sequence). This CDR3 has 14 residues. Losses at the gene ends were 3 bases for V and 5 bases for J; bases not matched to a gene: 5. In DNA form, the CDR3 reads TGTGCCAGCAGCTCGGGGGGGCCCGGAGATACGCAGTATTTT. Translating gives CASSSGGPGDTQYF. The variable domain in full, completed from reference TRBV5-4 and TRBJ2-3, reads ETGVTQSPTHLIKTRGQQVTLRCSSQSGHNTVSWYQQALGQGPQFIFQYYREEENGRGNFPPRFSGLQFPNYSSELNVNALELDDSALYLCASSSGGPGDTQYFGPGTRLTVL.

In its sample, this clonotype was seen many times. The chain links TRBV10-2 to TRBJ1-1; tentatively, D is TRBD1 (6 bases). Germline V gene lookup returns CDR1 WSHSY and CDR2 SAAADI. Trimming shortened V by 6 bases and J by 1 base, and 9 bases separated the two germline ends. The CDR3 spans 13 residues. The CDR3 reads CASSGTRNTEAFF. CDR3 sequence (DNA): TGCGCCAGCAGCGGGACAAGGAACACTGAAGCTTTCTTT.

This clonotype has a handful of counts. This sequence joins TRBV29-1 and TRBJ1-2, with D possibly TRBD1 on 5 matching bases. With 4 bases removed from V and 0 bases from J, the gap between germline ends came to 9 bases. Germline values: CDR1 SQVTM, CDR2 ANQGSEA. The CDR3 has 13 residues. The CDR3 here is CSVGGDPNYGYTF. CDR3 nucleotide sequence: TGCAGCGTTGGAGGGGACCCTAACTATGGCTACACCTTC.

There are many counts of this clonotype. The V and J genes are TRBV9 and TRBJ2-3, with D uncertain. The CDR3 extends over 17 amino acids. Looked up from germline, CDR1 is SGDLS and CDR2 is YYNGEE. Trimming left V 4 bases short and J 2 bases short, with 20 bases between. Here the CDR3 reads CASSSSSVDDSTDTQYF. The DNA for the CDR3 is TGTGCCAGCAGCTCAAGTAGTGTAGATGATTCCACAGATACGCAGTATTTT.

The table lists this clonotype with many counts. This chain connects TRBV7-9 to TRBJ2-1; 7 bases fit TRBD1. The CDR3 has 12 residues. CDR1 is SEHNR and CDR2 is FQNEAQ in the germline V gene (reference sequence). The V and J ends lost 5 bases and 10 bases, in that order; junction bases with no gene match: 5. CDR3 in amino acids: CASSEGQPEQFF. Here the CDR3 DNA reads TGTGCCAGCAGCGAGGGACAGCCGGAGCAGTTCTTC. Full variable domain (missing parts from reference TRBV7-9 and TRBJ2-1): DTGVSQNPRHKITKRGQNVTFRCDPISEHNRLYWYRQTLGQGPEFLTYFQNEAQLEKSRLLSDRFSAERPKGSFSTLEIQRTEQGDSAMYLCASSEGQPEQFFGPGTRLTVL.

This clonotype has only a few counts. V gene TRBV4-1 combines with J gene TRBJ2-3; D is unresolved. The V end was cut by 2 bases, the J end by 6 bases, with 15 bases between. Germline CDR1 is MGHRA and CDR2 is YSYEKL. The CDR3 contains 15 residues. The CDR3 protein is CASSQRLSVADTQYF. The CDR3 nucleotides are TGCGCCAGCAGCCAAAGACTGTCCGTTGCCGATACGCAGTATTTT.

This clonotype has at least ten counts. The chain links TRBV6-5 to TRBJ1-5, with D possibly being TRBD1 (6 bases). With 1 base removed from V and 7 bases from J, the gap between germline ends came to 8 bases. This CDR3 is 13 amino acids long. CDR1 MNHEY and CDR2 SVGAGI come from the germline V gene. The CDR3 DNA follows: TGTGCCAGCAGTTACTACAGGGACCAGCCCCAGCATTTT. Protein product: CASSYYRDQPQHF.

This clonotype was seen a handful of times. The chain uses TRBV14 and TRBJ1-2; weak D call: TRBD1 (5 bases). This CDR3 is 15 amino acids long. Per the germline V gene, CDR1 is SGHDN and CDR2 is FVKESK. V was trimmed by 1 base and J by 4 bases, leaving 13 bases between them. The CDR3 DNA reads TGTGCCAGCAGCCAAGCTCAGGGCAGTCGCTATGGCTACACCTTC. Translated: CASSQAQGSRYGYTF.

This clonotype was recorded many times. CDR3 DNA: TGTGCCAGCAGAAAAGACAGGGGAAATGAAAAACTGTTTTTT. This translates into CASRKDRGNEKLFF. V and J are TRBV7-9 and TRBJ1-4; 8 nucleotides align to TRBD1. Per the germline V gene, CDR1 is SEHNR and CDR2 is FQNEAQ (reference sequence). The CDR3 is 14 residues long. The trim removed 6 bases at V and 5 bases at J, leaving 5 bases unmatched. Full variable domain (remainder filled in from reference TRBV7-9 and TRBJ1-4): DTGVSQNPRHKITKRGQNVTFRCDPISEHNRLYWYRQTLGQGPEFLTYFQNEAQLEKSRLLSDRFSAERPKGSFSTLEIQRTEQGDSAMYLCASRKDRGNEKLFFGSGTQLSVL.

The chain is built from TRBV20-1 and TRBJ1-1, with D uncertain. CDR3 length: 14 residues. In germline, CDR1 is DFQATT, CDR2 SNEGSKA (reference sequence). V lost 2 bases to trimming and J lost 2 bases, with 12 bases between them. The CDR3 region is CSARWELANTEAFF. The CDR3 nucleotides are TGCAGTGCTAGATGGGAACTAGCCAACACTGAAGCTTTCTTT.

V is TRBV10-1 and J is TRBJ2-7; TRBD1 might be the D (7 bases). The CDR3 has 12 amino acids. The germline V gene has CDR1 WNHNN and CDR2 SYGVQD (reference sequence). V lost 7 bases and J 7 bases, leaving 14 bases between the germline ends. The CDR3 loop is CASTDRAGEQYF. The DNA of the CDR3 is TGCGCCAGCACTGACAGGGCGGGAGAGCAGTACTTC.